One and the same sample provided the 15 T cell receptor beta chains below, sequenced in a study of graft-versus-host responses after intestinal transplantation. Measured with immunoSEQ multiplex PCR; TCRdb has only the in-frame clones, and not every one. The data hold about 31,000 clones, with roughly 80% observed a single time. Their antigens remain unidentified. The specimen was unstimulated CD8+ T cells sorted from spleen or lymph node cells, collected before intestinal transplant. The receptors derive from a human donor who received an intestinal transplant.

The genes are TRBV27 and TRBJ1-2, with 8 bases aligning to TRBD1. Germline V gene sequence: CDR1 MNHEY, CDR2 SMNVEV (reference sequence). The CDR3 totals 17 residues. V was clipped by 4 bases and J by 3 bases; unmatched bases: 13. The CDR3 coding sequence is TGTGCCAGCAGTTCTCGACTTTCGAAGACAGGGGACTATGGCTACACCTTC. Protein: CASSSRLSKTGDYGYTF.

This chain uses TRBV28 with TRBJ2-3, with 7 bases fitting TRBD2. This CDR3 has 16 residues. Germline V gene sequence: CDR1 MDHEN, CDR2 SYDVKM. The V and J ends lost 10 bases and 2 bases, in that order; junction bases with no gene match: 15. CDR3 DNA: TGTGCCACCCGACTCGGGAGCGGGGTGATCACAGATACGCAGTATTTT. Protein product: CATRLGSGVITDTQYF.

This chain links TRBV4-1 with TRBJ2-7; TRBD2 agrees at 10 bases. Looked up from germline, CDR1 is MGHRA and CDR2 is YSYEKL. V dropped 4 bases and J dropped 6; count of bases not matched to a gene: 9. This CDR3 spans 15 amino acids. The CDR3 loop reads CASSPLAGALSEQYF. CDR3 DNA: TGCGCCAGCAGCCCGCTAGCGGGAGCTCTTTCCGAGCAGTACTTC.

The chain recombines TRBV5-6 with TRBJ1-1, with a possible D match to TRBD1 (5 bases). Looked up from germline, CDR1 is SGHDT and CDR2 is YYEEEE. There are 15 residues in the CDR3. V was trimmed by 2 bases and J by 1 base, leaving 12 bases between them. The CDR3 sequence: CASSFGGLSNTEAFF. CDR3 DNA sequence: TGTGCCAGCAGCTTTGGGGGACTTTCGAACACTGAAGCTTTCTTT.

The rearrangement joins TRBV2 to TRBJ1-4; D gene ambiguous. CDR3 length: 15 residues. V was trimmed by 4 bases and J by 0 bases, leaving 9 bases between them. Germline CDR1 and CDR2: SNHLY and FYNNEI. In DNA form, the CDR3 reads TGTGCCAGCAGTGGTAGCCTTGCAACTAATGAAAAACTGTTTTTT. This gives the protein CASSGSLATNEKLFF. The complete variable domain, with remaining parts taken from reference TRBV2 and TRBJ1-4, reads EPEVTQTPSHQVTQMGQEVILRCVPISNHLYFYWYRQILGQKVEFLVSFYNNEISEKSEIFDDQFSVERPDGSNFTLKIRSTKLEDSAMYFCASSGSLATNEKLFFGSGTQLSVL.

This clone was seen more than once but under ten times. The chain has TRBV29-1 and TRBJ2-7; maybe TRBD2 (5 bases). The germline V gene encodes CDR1 SQVTM and CDR2 ANQGSEA. The V end lost 3 bases, the J end lost 4 bases, and 10 bases lay between the germline ends. The CDR3 is made up of 12 amino acids. The CDR3 loop reads CSVESGEYEQYF. The DNA of the CDR3 is TGCAGCGTTGAGTCTGGGGAGTACGAGCAGTACTTC.

This chain uses TRBV9 with TRBJ2-7; maybe TRBD1 (6 bases). The CDR3 totals 13 residues. Trimming took 0 bases from V and 2 from J, leaving 6 bases between them. CDR1 is SGDLS, CDR2 YYNGEE, per germline. CDR3 sequence (DNA): TGTGCCAGCAGCGTAGGGACAGCCTACGAGCAGTACTTC. It translates to CASSVGTAYEQYF.

This chain's CDR3 is CARSLRAGGGCQPQHF. The CDR3 bases are TGTGCCAGAAGCTTGAGGGCGGGGGGAGGTTGTCAGCCCCAGCATTTT. The rearrangement joins TRBV5-3 to TRBJ1-5, with a tentative D call TRBD1 (5 bases). TRBV5-3 is reported as an ORF; its role is uncertain. This CDR3 is 16 amino acids long. Trimming pared 1 base from V and 6 bases from J, leaving 17 bases between.

The V call is TRBV5-1, the J call TRBJ2-7, with 9 bases matching TRBD1. Germline CDR1 reads SGHRS; CDR2 reads YFSETQ. The CDR3 is 18 amino acids. The ends lost 0 bases at V and 3 bases at J; junction bases unmatched: 13. The CDR3 nucleotides are TGCGCCAGCAGCTTGGCGCTTGGGGGACAGGGAGGGCACTACGAGCAGTACTTC. Amino acids: CASSLALGGQGGHYEQYF.

The J gene is TRBJ2-3, the V gene TRBV27; perhaps TRBD2 as D (5 bases). The germline gives CDR1 MNHEY, CDR2 SMNVEV (reference sequence). The CDR3 is 15 residues long. The V end lost 3 bases, the J end lost 2 bases, and 12 bases lay between the germline ends. The CDR3 region is CASSFLRELTDTQYF. CDR3 in DNA: TGTGCCAGCAGTTTTCTACGGGAACTCACAGATACGCAGTATTTT.

The chain recombines TRBV10-2 with TRBJ2-7; 7 bases are a match to TRBD1. The CDR3 has 12 amino acids. The germline V gene has CDR1 WSHSY and CDR2 SAAADI. V was clipped by 6 bases and J by 4 bases; unmatched bases: 3. CDR3 sequence (DNA): TGCGCCAGCAGGGGACAGTCTTACGAGCAGTACTTC. Residues: CASRGQSYEQYF.

The V and J genes are TRBV10-3 and TRBJ2-2; unclear D gene. Germline-derived CDR1 and CDR2 are ENHRY and SYGVKD. This CDR3 region has 12 residues. V lost 7 bases to trimming and J lost 3 bases, with 6 bases between them. The CDR3 DNA reads as TGTGCCATCAACCAGGACACCGGGGAGCTGTTTTTT. This sequence encodes CAINQDTGELFF.

The chain recombines TRBV28 with TRBJ2-3; D is ambiguous. This CDR3 is 13 amino acids long. The germline V gene encodes CDR1 MDHEN and CDR2 SYDVKM. Trimming left V 5 bases short and J 2 bases short, with 8 bases between. In DNA, the CDR3 is TGTGCCAGCAGTCCCTTCCCCACAGATACGCAGTATTTT. Its protein product is CASSPFPTDTQYF. The full variable domain, in which reference TRBV28 and TRBJ2-3 provide the parts outside the CDR3, is DVKVTQSSRYLVKRTGEKVFLECVQDMDHENMFWYRQDPGLGLRLIYFSYDVKMKEKGDIPEGYSVSREKKERFSLILESASTNQTSMYLCASSPFPTDTQYFGPGTRLTVL.

The rearrangement uses TRBV9 and TRBJ2-1, with 7 bases lining up with TRBD1. The CDR3 sequence is 12 residues long. V lost 3 bases and J lost 10; bases outside the gene matches: 4. The germline V gene encodes CDR1 SGDLS and CDR2 YYNGEE. The CDR3 loop is CASSARQGEQFF. For the CDR3, the DNA is TGTGCCAGCAGCGCCCGACAGGGCGAGCAGTTCTTC.

A remark on this clone: This CDR3 is also generated by other DNA sequences in the sample. The rearrangement joins TRBV5-1 to TRBJ2-7; D possibly corresponds to TRBD2 (5 bases). Germline lookup yields CDR1 SGHRS and CDR2 YFSETQ. V lost 4 bases and J 3 bases, leaving 23 bases between the germline ends. The CDR3 length is 17 residues. The CDR3 bases are TGCGCCAGCAGCCCAGTTACCGTGGGCGGGTATTTCTACGAGCAGTACTTC. This codes for CASSPVTVGGYFYEQYF.